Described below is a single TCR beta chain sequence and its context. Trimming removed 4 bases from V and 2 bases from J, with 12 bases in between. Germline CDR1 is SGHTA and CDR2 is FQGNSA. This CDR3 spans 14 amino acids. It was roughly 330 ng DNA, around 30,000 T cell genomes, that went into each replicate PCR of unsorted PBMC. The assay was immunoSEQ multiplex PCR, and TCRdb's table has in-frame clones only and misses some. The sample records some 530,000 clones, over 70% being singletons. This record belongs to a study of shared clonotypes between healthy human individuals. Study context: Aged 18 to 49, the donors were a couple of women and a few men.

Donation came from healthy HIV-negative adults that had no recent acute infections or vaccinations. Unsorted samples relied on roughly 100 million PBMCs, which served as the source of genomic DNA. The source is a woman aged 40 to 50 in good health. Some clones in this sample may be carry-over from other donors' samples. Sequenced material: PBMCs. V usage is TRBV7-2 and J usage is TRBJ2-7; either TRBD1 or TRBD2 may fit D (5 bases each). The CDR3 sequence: CASSWGPQTYEQYF. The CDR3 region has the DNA TGTGCCAGCAGCTGGGGACCCCAAACCTACGAGCAGTACTTC.